Each of the 10 T cell receptor beta chains below was sequenced from the same sample in a study of CD8 T cells in ankylosing spondylitis. TCRdb redid the calling of the 5' RACE reads with MiXCR, one entry per CDR3 protein. The sample lists some 240,000 distinct CDR3 sequences; around 7.8% were seen once. The sample comprised blood, either unsorted or a sorted T cell fraction (not recorded which). The receptors here all came from a male donor with ankylosing spondylitis or in good health (not recorded which).

This clonotype was detected a few times. This chain links TRBV10-3 with TRBJ1-2; the match to TRBD1 covers 9 bases. J lost 5 bases, V lost 8 bases, and 9 bases had no gene match. Germline values: CDR1 ENHRY, CDR2 SYGVKD. The CDR3 sequence is 14 residues long. DNA of the CDR3: TGTGCCATCCGCGCGATGACAGGGGGTTATGGCTACACCTTC. This sequence encodes CAIRAMTGGYGYTF.

This clonotype was observed many times. CDR3 sequence reads: CASSEAGGRAAGELFF. CDR3 bases: TGTGCCAGCAGTGAAGCTGGCGGGAGGGCCGCCGGGGAGCTGTTTTTT. This sequence joins TRBV25-1 and TRBJ2-2, with TRBD2 matching 9 bases. V trimming: 2 bases; J trimming: 6 bases; junction bases outside the gene matches: 7. Per the germline V gene, CDR1 is MGHDK and CDR2 is SYGVNS. CDR3 length: 16 residues.

Details on this clonotype: Lacking the conserved final phenylalanine or tryptophan, this CDR3 likely reflects a read error. The genes are TRBV20-1 and TRBJ2-7; 8 bases align to TRBD1. This CDR3 comprises 12 residues. Germline V gene sequence: CDR1 DFQATT, CDR2 SNEGSKA (reference sequence). The V segment lost 7 bases and the J segment 2 bases; nucleotides outside the gene matches: 4. CDR3 sequence (DNA): TGCAGTGTAACGGGACAGGCCTACGAGCAGTACCTC. Translation gives CSVTGQAYEQYL.

The rearrangement uses TRBV6-1 and TRBJ2-4, with 7 bases aligning to TRBD2. This CDR3 is built from 15 residues. Germline CDR1 reads MNHNS; CDR2 reads SASEGT. V lost 8 bases and J lost 3; bases outside the gene matches: 10. This CDR3 reads CASFGLGEGKNIQYF. CDR3 bases: TGTGCCAGCTTTGGACTAGGGGAGGGCAAAAACATTCAGTACTTC.

The chain has TRBV25-1 and TRBJ2-2; D is ambiguous. The germline V and J ends were trimmed by 6 bases and 0 bases, with 5 bases remaining between them. The germline V gene has CDR1 MGHDK and CDR2 SYGVNS. The CDR3 consists of 13 residues. The CDR3 nucleotides are TGTGCCAGCAGGGGATCGAACACCGGGGAGCTGTTTTTT. Its protein product is CASRGSNTGELFF. The variable domain in full, with the rest retrieved from reference TRBV25-1 and TRBJ2-2, is EADIYQTPRYLVIGTGKKITLECSQTMGHDKMYWYQQDPGMELHLIHYSYGVNSTEKGDLSSESTVSRIRTEHFPLTLESARPSHTSQYLCASRGSNTGELFFGEGSRLTVL.

J is TRBJ1-1 and V is TRBV7-9; D gene uncertain. Deletions cut 6 bases from V and 4 bases from J, with 15 bases between. Germline lookup yields CDR1 SEHNR and CDR2 FQNEAQ (reference sequence). The CDR3 runs to 14 residues. CDR3 residues: CASSRPRDRTEAFF. The DNA of the CDR3 is TGTGCCAGCAGTCGTCCCCGGGATCGCACTGAAGCTTTCTTT.

This clonotype was seen ten or more times. V usage is TRBV14 and J usage is TRBJ2-5; 8 bases align to TRBD2. Trimming took 3 bases from V and 0 from J; bases not matched to a gene: 9. CDR3 size: 17 residues. Germline V gene sequence: CDR1 SGHDN, CDR2 FVKESK. The CDR3 sequence is CASSQGVAGPYQETQYF. The CDR3 DNA reads as TGTGCCAGCAGCCAGGGGGTAGCGGGACCGTACCAAGAGACCCAGTACTTC. Together with reference TRBV14 and TRBJ2-5, the CDR3 gives the full variable domain: EAGVTQFPSHSVIEKGQTVTLRCDPISGHDNLYWYRRVMGKEIKFLLHFVKESKQDESGMPNNRFLAERTGGTYSTLKVQPAELEDSGVYFCASSQGVAGPYQETQYFGPGTRLLVL.

In this sample, this clonotype turned up many times. This chain joins TRBV7-9 and TRBJ2-7; D gene unclear. V lost 1 base and J 3 bases, leaving 7 bases between the germline ends. The CDR3 covers 13 residues. Germline CDR1 is SEHNR and CDR2 is FQNEAQ (reference sequence). CDR3 amino acids: CASSLDPDYEQYF. The DNA of the CDR3 is TGTGCCAGCAGCTTAGATCCAGACTACGAGCAGTACTTC.

This clonotype showed up many times. The chain links TRBV5-1 to TRBJ2-1; 7 nucleotides line up with TRBD2. The CDR3 is 14 residues long. Germline CDR1 and CDR2: SGHRS and YFSETQ. Losses at the gene ends were 4 bases for V and 8 bases for J; bases not matched to a gene: 9. The CDR3: CASSMEPGLHEQFF. CDR3 sequence (DNA): TGCGCCAGCAGCATGGAACCGGGACTACATGAGCAGTTCTTC. The full variable domain, its missing parts supplied by reference TRBV5-1 and TRBJ2-1, is KAGVTQTPRYLIKTRGQQVTLSCSPISGHRSVSWYQQTPGQGLQFLFEYFSETQRNKGNFPGRFSGRQFSNSRSEMNVSTLELGDSALYLCASSMEPGLHEQFFGPGTRLTVL.

The chain couples TRBV20-1 to TRBJ2-1, with D possibly being TRBD1 or TRBD2 (6 bases each). CDR1 and CDR2 from the germline V gene are DFQATT and SNEGSKA (reference sequence). This CDR3 comprises 19 residues. Trimming removed 0 bases from V and 3 bases from J, with 24 bases in between. The CDR3 region is CSARDLGTGAKNFYNEQFF. As DNA, the CDR3 is TGCAGTGCTAGAGATCTGGGGACGGGGGCTAAGAACTTCTACAATGAGCAGTTCTTC.